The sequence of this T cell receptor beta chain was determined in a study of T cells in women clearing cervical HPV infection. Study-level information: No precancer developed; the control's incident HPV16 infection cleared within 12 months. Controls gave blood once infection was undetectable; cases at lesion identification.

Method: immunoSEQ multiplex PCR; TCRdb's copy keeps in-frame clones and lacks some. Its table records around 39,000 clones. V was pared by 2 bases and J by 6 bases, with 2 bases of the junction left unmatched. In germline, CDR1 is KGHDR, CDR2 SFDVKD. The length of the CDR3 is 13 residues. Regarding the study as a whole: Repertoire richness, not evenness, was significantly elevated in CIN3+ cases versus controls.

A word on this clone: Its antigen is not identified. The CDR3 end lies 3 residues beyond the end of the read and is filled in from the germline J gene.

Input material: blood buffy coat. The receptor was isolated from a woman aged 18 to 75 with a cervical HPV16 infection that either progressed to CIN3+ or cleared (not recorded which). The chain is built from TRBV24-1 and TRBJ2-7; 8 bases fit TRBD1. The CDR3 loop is CATSDYRGIEQYF. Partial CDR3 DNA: TGTGCCACCAGTGATTACAGGGGGATCGAG.